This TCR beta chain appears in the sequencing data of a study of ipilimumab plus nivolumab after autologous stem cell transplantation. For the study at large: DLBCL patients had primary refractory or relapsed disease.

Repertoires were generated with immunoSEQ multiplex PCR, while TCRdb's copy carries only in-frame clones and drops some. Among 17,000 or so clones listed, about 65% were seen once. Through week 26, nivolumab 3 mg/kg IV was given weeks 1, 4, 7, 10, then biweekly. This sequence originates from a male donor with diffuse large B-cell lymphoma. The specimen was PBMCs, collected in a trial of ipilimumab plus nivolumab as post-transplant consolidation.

CDR3 coding DNA: TGTGCCAGCAGTGCCCCGAGGGGGGGCGTAGAGACCCAGTACTTC. Translating it yields CASSAPRGGVETQYF. The chain couples TRBV28 to TRBJ2-5, with a weak D call TRBD2 (7 bases). This CDR3 region has 15 residues. Germline values: CDR1 MDHEN, CDR2 SYDVKM. Trimming cost V 5 bases and J 4 bases, with 17 bases left between them.